What follows are 28 T cell receptor beta chains derived from one specimen sequenced in a study of blood T cells in healthy people across ages. The use of a sample-barcoded 5' primer and a J-beta primer mix characterized a second PCR of roughly 6 to 12 cycles. One entry per CDR3 protein, called by TCRdb with MiXCR from the 5' RACE reads. The data show 750,000 to 950,000 distinct CDR3 sequences, with roughly 25% seen just once and 3% held by the top ten. These same records also appear under a second study, on T cells of mothers and their children.

What was sequenced was blood. The receptors stem from a boy aged 5-17 years in good health.

V is TRBV5-1 and J is TRBJ1-2; 9 bases agree with TRBD1. Germline CDR1 reads SGHRS; CDR2 reads YFSETQ. With V trimmed by 4 bases and J by 7 bases, 8 bases remained unmatched. The CDR3 is made up of 14 amino acids. CDR3 coding DNA: TGCGCCAGCAGCCTGCGGACAGGGGACGGTGGCTACACCTTC. It codes for CASSLRTGDGGYTF.

V and J are TRBV6-5 and TRBJ1-2, with unresolved D. V was trimmed by 0 bases and J by 0 bases, leaving 8 bases between them. This CDR3 spans 15 amino acids. The germline V gene encodes CDR1 MNHEY and CDR2 SVGAGI. Here the CDR3 reads CASSYSSASNYGYTF. DNA of the CDR3: TGTGCCAGCAGTTACTCCTCTGCGTCTAACTATGGCTACACCTTC.

This clonotype was seen a few times. V usage is TRBV5-1 and J usage is TRBJ2-3, with 14 bases matching TRBD2. The CDR3 runs to 18 residues. CDR1 and CDR2 from the germline V gene are SGHRS and YFSETQ. The V segment lost 4 bases and the J segment 6 bases; nucleotides outside the gene matches: 13. This CDR3 is CASSSFDTGTSGGDTQYF. The CDR3 DNA reads as TGCGCCAGCAGCAGCTTCGATACCGGGACTAGCGGGGGTGATACGCAGTATTTT.

The chain has TRBV5-1 and TRBJ2-1; D could derive from TRBD1 or TRBD2 (6 bases each). The V and J ends lost 3 bases and 5 bases respectively, with 18 bases between them. CDR1 is SGHRS, CDR2 YFSETQ, per germline. There are 16 residues in the CDR3. The CDR3 nucleotides are TGCGCCAGCAGCTCGTTCTCCGGGGGCCTCGACAATGAGCAGTTCTTC. It codes for CASSSFSGGLDNEQFF.

This clonotype has only a few counts. The CDR3 region is CASSQSTDSNQPQHF. In DNA form, the CDR3 reads TGTGCCAGCAGCCAATCTACGGATAGCAATCAGCCCCAGCATTTT. This chain uses TRBV16 with TRBJ1-5; the D is unclear. The V gene lost 0 bases and the J gene lost 0 bases, with 6 bases spanning the gap. This CDR3 is 15 amino acids long. From germline, CDR1 is KGHSY and CDR2 FQNENV.

The V call is TRBV20-1, the J call TRBJ1-5; D gene unclear. V lost 3 bases, J lost 0 bases, and 6 bases lay in between. The germline V gene has CDR1 DFQATT and CDR2 SNEGSKA (reference sequence). CDR3 length: 13 residues. This CDR3 is CSASRLSNQPQHF. The DNA for the CDR3 is TGCAGTGCTAGTCGGCTTAGCAATCAGCCCCAGCATTTT.

This sequence joins TRBV12-3 or TRBV12-4 and TRBJ1-6; 8 positions agree with TRBD1. CDR3 size: 15 residues. The ends lost 1 base at V and 9 bases at J; junction bases unmatched: 5. In DNA form, the CDR3 reads TGTGCCAGCAGTTTAGGGCGACAGGGGAGTTCACCCCTCCACTTT. It codes for CASSLGRQGSSPLHF.

Only a few counts were recorded for this clonotype. The V gene is TRBV24-1, the J gene TRBJ2-3; 8 bases align to TRBD1. The germline V gene has CDR1 KGHDR and CDR2 SFDVKD. J was trimmed by 11 bases and V by 4 bases; bases with no gene match: 10. This CDR3 region has 14 residues. In DNA, the CDR3 is TGTGCCACCAGTGAGCCGGGACAGGAGGTCCGGCAGTATTTT. The encoded protein is CATSEPGQEVRQYF.

The chain links TRBV20-1 to TRBJ2-3; 7 bases agree with TRBD2. V dropped 3 bases and J dropped 14; count of bases not matched to a gene: 14. The CDR3 contains 13 residues. Germline V gives CDR1 DFQATT, CDR2 SNEGSKA (reference sequence). CDR3 amino acids: CSARGLLAPIGYF. DNA of the CDR3: TGCAGTGCTAGGGGTCTACTAGCGCCAATCGGGTATTTT.

This clonotype was seen more than once but under ten times. V gene TRBV20-1 combines with J gene TRBJ2-2, with D maybe TRBD1 (5 bases). Germline lookup yields CDR1 DFQATT and CDR2 SNEGSKA (reference sequence). There are 13 residues in the CDR3. Trimming shortened V by 1 base and J by 6 bases, and 9 bases separated the two germline ends. The CDR3 spells CSARGRVAGELFF. As DNA, the CDR3 is TGCAGTGCTAGAGGCAGGGTGGCCGGGGAGCTGTTTTTT.

In its sample, this clonotype was seen a few times. The CDR3 coding sequence is TGTGCCAGCAGCTCTTTGGGGACAGAGACCCAGTACTTC. Its translation: CASSSLGTETQYF. The J gene is TRBJ2-5, the V gene TRBV7-6; D is possibly TRBD1 or TRBD2 (5 bases each). The CDR3 loop spans 13 amino acids. Deletions cut 4 bases from V and 4 bases from J, with 10 bases between. Germline V gene data show CDR1 as SGHVS and CDR2 as FNYEAQ.

V usage is TRBV6-6 and J usage is TRBJ2-5; 11 bases align to TRBD2. Germline V gene sequence: CDR1 MNHNY, CDR2 SVGAGI (reference sequence). The length of the CDR3 is 16 residues. The J segment lost 2 bases and the V segment lost 5 bases, leaving 7 bases of the junction unmatched. CDR3 DNA sequence: TGTGCCAGCAGTAACCCCCTAGCGGGGGGACAAGAGACCCAGTACTTC. As protein: CASSNPLAGGQETQYF.

A few counts support this clonotype. This chain connects TRBV3-1 to TRBJ2-4; D is possibly TRBD1 (6 bases). The V and J ends lost 5 bases and 9 bases respectively, with 17 bases between them. The CDR3 totals 14 residues. CDR1 LGHDT and CDR2 YNNKEL come from the germline V gene (reference sequence). This CDR3 is CASSSEGVLTIQYF. The CDR3 DNA sequence: TGTGCCAGCAGCTCAGAGGGGGTTCTAACCATTCAGTACTTC.

In its sample, this clonotype was seen a few times. A junction boundary mismatches the germline segment, possibly from a read error. The chain uses TRBV7-8 and TRBJ1-4; D not certain. The CDR3 length is 17 residues. Germline CDR1 is SGHVS and CDR2 is FQNEAQ. CDR3 DNA: TGTGCCAGCAGCCTAGCTCGGCTGAGGGCAACTAATGAAAAACTGTTTTTT. The encoded protein is CASSLARLRATNEKLFF. Looking up the rest from reference TRBV7-8 and TRBJ1-4 gives the full variable domain: GAGVSQSPRYKVAKRGQDVALRCDPISGHVSLFWYQQALGQGPEFLTYFQNEAQLDKSGLPSDRFFAERPEGSVSTLKIQRTQQEDSAVYLCASSLARLRATNEKLFFGSGTQLSVL.

This clonotype was recorded a few times. One end of the junction does not line up with germline, which may come from a read error. The rearrangement links TRBV6-5 to TRBJ1-2, with D perhaps matching TRBD1 (5 bases). Germline-derived CDR1 and CDR2 are MNHEY and SVGAGI. The CDR3 sequence is 14 residues long. The CDR3 loop reads CASTPHRFNYGNTF. CDR3 DNA: TGTGCCAGCACCCCACACAGGTTTAACTATGGCAACACCTTC.

This clonotype was counted only a few times. The rearrangement uses TRBV20-1 and TRBJ2-7, with D possibly TRBD1 on 6 matching bases. This CDR3 has 13 residues. The germline V gene encodes CDR1 DFQATT and CDR2 SNEGSKA (reference sequence). V lost 5 bases to trimming and J lost 0 bases, with 11 bases between them. Written as DNA, the CDR3 is TGCAGTGCTGCAGGGGATTCCTCCTACGAGCAGTACTTC. It encodes CSAAGDSSYEQYF.

CDR3 nucleotides: TGCGCCAGCAGCCCCCGGGACAGGGTACAAGACGAGCAGTACTTC. Residues: CASSPRDRVQDEQYF. The rearrangement links TRBV5-1 to TRBJ2-7; TRBD1 aligns across 9 bases. V gave up 4 bases and J gave up 5 bases; unmatched junction bases: 10. The germline gives CDR1 SGHRS, CDR2 YFSETQ. The CDR3 is made up of 15 amino acids.

This clonotype was counted at least ten times. This chain links TRBV5-5 with TRBJ2-7, with 10 positions matching TRBD1. The CDR3 sequence is 15 residues long. From germline, CDR1 is SGHKS and CDR2 YYEKEE (reference sequence). V gave up 2 bases and J gave up 4 bases; unmatched junction bases: 6. The CDR3 coding sequence is TGTGCCAGCAGCTTTGGACAGGGGGTAGGTTACGAGCAGTACTTC. Protein sequence: CASSFGQGVGYEQYF.

The chain recombines TRBV20-1 with TRBJ2-7; D gene uncertain. The CDR3 consists of 14 residues. The V gene lost 1 base and the J gene lost 3 bases, with 13 bases spanning the gap. Germline assignment: CDR1 DFQATT and CDR2 SNEGSKA (reference sequence). The CDR3 sequence is CSARVTALDYEQYF. In DNA, the CDR3 is TGCAGTGCTAGAGTAACGGCCCTAGACTACGAGCAGTACTTC.

This clonotype was observed a few times. This chain links TRBV5-6 with TRBJ2-5, with 8 bases that match TRBD2. The germline CDR1 and CDR2 sequences are SGHDT and YYEEEE. The CDR3 consists of 15 residues. V shed 2 bases, J shed 3 bases, and the junction held 6 bases outside the gene matches. This CDR3 is CASSLRLAQKETQYF. In nucleotides, the CDR3 is TGTGCCAGCAGCTTACGACTAGCGCAAAAAGAGACCCAGTACTTC.

The chain links TRBV4-1 to TRBJ2-7; no firm D call. The CDR3 has 12 amino acids. Germline CDR1 MGHRA, CDR2 YSYEKL. The V gene lost 1 base and the J gene lost 5 bases, with 6 bases spanning the gap. CDR3 sequence: CASSQGIDEQYF. The CDR3 DNA reads as TGCGCCAGCAGCCAAGGAATCGACGAGCAGTACTTC.

The chain combines TRBV15 with TRBJ2-1; 7 positions match TRBD2. V gave up 3 bases and J gave up 0 bases; unmatched junction bases: 5. The CDR3 runs to 16 residues. Germline-derived CDR1 and CDR2 are LNHNV and YYDKDF (reference sequence). DNA of the CDR3: TGTGCCACCAGCAGGGCCCCGGGGGGCTCCTACAATGAGCAGTTCTTC. It is translated as CATSRAPGGSYNEQFF. Based on the CDR3 plus reference TRBV15 and TRBJ2-1, the full variable domain is DAMVIQNPRYQVTQFGKPVTLSCSQTLNHNVMYWYQQKSSQAPKLLFHYYDKDFNNEADTPDNFQSRRPNTSFCFLDIRSPGLGDTAMYLCATSRAPGGSYNEQFFGPGTRLTVL.

At least ten counts were recorded for this clonotype. The chain couples TRBV27 to TRBJ2-4, with 7 bases identical to TRBD1. Germline CDR1 and CDR2: MNHEY and SMNVEV (reference sequence). The V and J ends lost 0 bases and 6 bases, in that order; junction bases with no gene match: 11. There are 17 residues in the CDR3. CDR3 sequence reads: CASSLSSAWGQSNIQYF. The CDR3 nucleotides read TGTGCCAGCAGTTTATCATCCGCTTGGGGACAGTCAAACATTCAGTACTTC.

V gene TRBV20-1 combines with J gene TRBJ1-1; D may be TRBD1 (5 bases). The CDR3 is made up of 13 amino acids. With 5 bases removed from V and 1 base from J, the gap between germline ends came to 11 bases. Germline values: CDR1 DFQATT, CDR2 SNEGSKA (reference sequence). The CDR3 DNA reads TGCAGTGCTGCGGGGACGGGGAACACTGAAGCTTTCTTT. Amino acid sequence: CSAAGTGNTEAFF.

This clonotype was seen a few times. J is TRBJ1-1 and V is TRBV4-1; TRBD1 matches 8 bases. V dropped 1 base and J dropped 11; count of bases not matched to a gene: 9. Germline loops: CDR1 MGHRA, CDR2 YSYEKL. The CDR3 is made up of 14 amino acids. The CDR3 is CASSQGGTGGLAFF. CDR3 nucleotides: TGCGCCAGCAGCCAAGGGGGGACAGGCGGTCTGGCTTTCTTT.

This clonotype was observed a few times. V is TRBV20-1 and J is TRBJ2-7; 8 bases line up with TRBD2. From germline, CDR1 is DFQATT and CDR2 SNEGSKA (reference sequence). J gave up 6 bases and V 5 bases, and 9 bases lay outside the gene matches. The CDR3 totals 13 residues. CDR3 in amino acids: CSASGGSRLEQYF. In DNA, the CDR3 is TGCAGTGCTTCGGGGGGGTCTCGGCTCGAGCAGTACTTC.

This clonotype has a handful of counts. The chain has TRBV29-1 and TRBJ2-1, with D possibly being TRBD1 or TRBD2 (5 bases each). V lost 6 bases and J lost 0, with 24 bases in between. CDR1 and CDR2 from the germline V gene are SQVTM and ANQGSEA. The CDR3 is 18 amino acids. The CDR3 sequence is CSVLMRVEGKSSYNEQFF. The CDR3 DNA is TGCAGCGTCTTAATGCGGGTCGAGGGGAAAAGCTCCTACAATGAGCAGTTCTTC.

The V gene is TRBV9, the J gene TRBJ1-1; D is ambiguous. The V gene lost 2 bases and the J gene lost 3 bases, with 11 bases spanning the gap. In germline, CDR1 is SGDLS, CDR2 YYNGEE. The CDR3 loop spans 14 amino acids. CDR3 in DNA: TGTGCCAGCAGCGTCGTATCTGAAGACACTGAAGCTTTCTTT. As protein: CASSVVSEDTEAFF.